Shown below are 5 T cell receptor beta chains from a single sample sequenced in a study of prognosis after radiotherapy for stage I lung cancer. Multiplex PCR in two rounds served to amplify TCR beta CDR3 from genomic DNA. Used in first-round PCR were primers specific to each TRBV and TRBJ gene. MiXCR, run by TCRdb on the multiplex PCR reads, gives a single entry per CDR3 protein. The table includes 15,000 to 20,000 distinct CDR3 sequences, over 25% detected once. Material: PBMCs, obtained before or after stereotactic body radiation therapy (not recorded which). The receptor set was obtained from a donor of 50 years or more with non-small cell lung cancer.

At least ten counts were recorded for this clonotype. V gene TRBV20-1 combines with J gene TRBJ2-3; TRBD2 matches 10 bases. The CDR3 length is 20 residues. V lost 0 bases, J lost 4 bases, and 19 bases stayed unmatched. The germline V gene has CDR1 DFQATT and CDR2 SNEGSKA (reference sequence). The CDR3 spells CSARDAGGLAVEKNSDTQYF. CDR3 DNA: TGCAGTGCTAGAGATGCAGGTGGACTAGCGGTGGAAAAAAATTCAGATACGCAGTATTTT.

This clonotype was observed many times. The chain links TRBV5-1 to TRBJ1-2; D is possibly TRBD1 (5 bases). This CDR3 contains 15 residues. CDR1 is SGHRS, CDR2 YFSETQ, per germline. Trimming shortened V by 4 bases and J by 8 bases, and 21 bases separated the two germline ends. The CDR3 DNA reads TGCGCCAGCAGCGTGGGACCCATAGAACTCTCGGGCTACACCTTC. Amino acid sequence: CASSVGPIELSGYTF.

In the case of this clonotype: Since a far larger clone is one base different, this is likely a read error. The V gene is TRBV28, the J gene TRBJ2-4; D is uncertain. Judging by the DNA end, TRBJ2-5 fits better; the J call may be wrong. The CDR3 extends over 14 amino acids. CDR1 and CDR2 (germline): MDHEN, SYDVKM. For the CDR3, the DNA is TGTGCCAGCAGTTTCCTGGGTTCCAAAGAGACCCAGTACTTC. This sequence encodes CASSFLGSKETQYF.

In its sample, this clonotype was seen once. Given a far larger clone just one base away, this is likely a sequencing read error. V and J are TRBV6-5 and TRBJ1-5; D uncertain. The V and J ends lost 7 bases and 2 bases respectively, with 9 bases between them. The CDR3 covers 13 residues. CDR1 is MNHEY and CDR2 is SVGAGI in the germline V gene. The CDR3 region is CASTRGCNQPQHF. CDR3 nucleotides: TGTGCCAGCACACGGGGTTGCAATCAGCCCCAGCATTTT.

This clonotype was seen at least ten times. The gene calls are TRBV2 and TRBJ2-1, with D uncertain. Trimming cost V 7 bases and J 4 bases, with 5 bases left between them. Germline assignment: CDR1 SNHLY and CDR2 FYNNEI. The CDR3 totals 11 residues. CDR3 residues: CASTVYNEQFF. Here the CDR3 DNA reads TGTGCCAGCACCGTTTACAATGAGCAGTTCTTC.